These 29 T cell receptor beta chains were all obtained from the same sample, sequenced in a study of early T cells in non-severe SARS-CoV-2 infection. One entry per CDR3 protein results from TCRdb running MiXCR on the 5' RACE reads. The table lists around 58,000 distinct CDR3 sequences, 15% of them singletons. Sequencing was performed on whole blood, taken at baseline. The source of these receptors is an adult who was a healthcare worker with PCR-confirmed SARS-CoV-2 infection or an uninfected control (not recorded which).

This clonotype has ten or more counts. CDR3 DNA: TGTGCCAGTTCCTTTTACACCGGGGAGCTGTTTTTT. Translated: CASSFYTGELFF. This sequence joins TRBV2 and TRBJ2-2; no clear D. Germline V CDR1 and CDR2: SNHLY, FYNNEI. The CDR3 has 12 residues. V was shortened by 9 bases and J by 3 bases, with 8 bases between the two germline ends.

The rearrangement links TRBV19 to TRBJ2-2; 7 nucleotides agree with TRBD1. V shed 4 bases, J shed 0 bases, and the junction held 2 bases outside the gene matches. The germline V gene encodes CDR1 LNHDA and CDR2 SQIVND (reference sequence). The CDR3 has 15 residues. CDR3 nucleotides: TGTGCCAGTAGTACCGGGACAGCGAACACCGGGGAGCTGTTTTTT. Translating gives CASSTGTANTGELFF.

This clonotype was picked up a small number of times. The V and J genes are TRBV28 and TRBJ2-3; no firm D call. CDR3 length: 15 residues. Trimming removed 5 bases from V and 0 bases from J, with 12 bases in between. Germline lookup yields CDR1 MDHEN and CDR2 SYDVKM. Here the CDR3 reads CASSPLVSSTDTQYF. Here the CDR3 DNA reads TGTGCCAGCAGTCCCCTCGTGTCTAGCACAGATACGCAGTATTTT.

This clonotype appeared many times. The rearrangement joins TRBV10-3 to TRBJ2-1; maybe TRBD2 (6 bases). The V end was cut by 0 bases, the J end by 2 bases, with 8 bases between. Germline assignment: CDR1 ENHRY and CDR2 SYGVKD. The CDR3 has 15 residues. The CDR3: CAISESGGPYNEQFF. The DNA of the CDR3 is TGTGCCATCAGTGAGTCCGGGGGACCCTACAATGAGCAGTTCTTC.

The chain couples TRBV3-1 to TRBJ1-3; D not resolved. The V end was cut by 1 base, the J end by 0 bases, with 13 bases between. The CDR3 loop spans 17 amino acids. The germline CDR1 and CDR2 sequences are LGHDT and YNNKEL (reference sequence). The CDR3 DNA follows: TGTGCCAGCAGCCAAGGGTTTGCGGCGCCCTCTGGAAACACCATATATTTT. It specifies CASSQGFAAPSGNTIYF.

This clonotype was observed a handful of times. As DNA, the CDR3 is TGTGCCAGCAGCACGACTAGCGGGATACCCACCGGCCCAGATACGCAGTATTTT. It encodes CASSTTSGIPTGPDTQYF. The V and J genes are TRBV28 and TRBJ2-3; 11 bases match TRBD2. This CDR3 has 18 residues. CDR1 and CDR2 (germline): MDHEN, SYDVKM. V dropped 6 bases and J dropped 4; count of bases not matched to a gene: 15.

J is TRBJ2-1 and V is TRBV7-6; 10 bases align to TRBD2. V trimming: 1 base; J trimming: 12 bases; junction bases outside the gene matches: 15. The CDR3 length is 17 residues. Per the germline V gene, CDR1 is SGHVS and CDR2 is FNYEAQ. CDR3 DNA sequence: TGTGCCAGCAGCTTAGAGGTTTGGACTAGCGGAGGTTATAGGCAGTTCTTC. Protein: CASSLEVWTSGGYRQFF. The complete variable domain, with remaining parts taken from reference TRBV7-6 and TRBJ2-1, reads GAGVSQSPRYKVTKRGQDVALRCDPISGHVSLYWYRQALGQGPEFLTYFNYEAQQDKSGLPNDRFSAERPEGSISTLTIQRTEQRDSAMYRCASSLEVWTSGGYRQFFGPGTRLTVL.

This clonotype was seen many times. This chain uses TRBV5-1 with TRBJ1-5, with unresolved D. Germline assignment: CDR1 SGHRS and CDR2 YFSETQ. The V end was cut by 4 bases, the J end by 9 bases, with 8 bases between. The CDR3 is made up of 11 amino acids. The CDR3, as DNA: TGCGCCAGCAGCCCTATCGGGCCCCAGCATTTT. Translated: CASSPIGPQHF.

There are a few counts of this clonotype. The rearrangement uses TRBV5-1 and TRBJ2-5; TRBD2 agrees at 8 bases. The germline V gene has CDR1 SGHRS and CDR2 YFSETQ. V shed 0 bases and J 1 base; nucleotides not matched to a gene: 2. This CDR3 region has 15 residues. CDR3 loop: CASSLGTSSQETQYF. The DNA of the CDR3 is TGCGCCAGCAGCTTGGGGACTAGCTCCCAAGAGACCCAGTACTTC.

At least ten counts were recorded for this clonotype. This rearrangement joins TRBV7-6 to TRBJ1-5; the D is unclear. The CDR3 is made up of 15 amino acids. Between the trimmed V and J ends, which lost 2 bases and 2 bases, there was a span of 10 bases. Germline V gene sequence: CDR1 SGHVS, CDR2 FNYEAQ. CDR3 residues: CASSLSGSGNQPQHF. CDR3 DNA sequence: TGTGCCAGCAGCTTAAGTGGTTCGGGCAATCAGCCCCAGCATTTT.

V gene TRBV18 combines with J gene TRBJ2-5; a weak D match, TRBD2 (7 bases). The CDR3 has 15 residues. V shed 2 bases and J shed 5 bases, with 15 bases lying between them. Per germline, CDR1 KGHSH and CDR2 LQKENI. In DNA, the CDR3 is TGTGCCAGCTCACCAGAGGGGGGGCGACGGGAGACCCAGTACTTC. Translating it yields CASSPEGGRRETQYF.

In its sample, this clonotype was seen a few times. V usage is TRBV10-3 and J usage is TRBJ2-2, with 8 bases fitting TRBD1. The CDR3 has 15 amino acids. J was trimmed by 3 bases and V by 6 bases; bases with no gene match: 6. Germline V gives CDR1 ENHRY, CDR2 SYGVKD. The CDR3 loop is CAISGDRSDTGELFF. DNA for the CDR3: TGTGCCATCAGCGGGGACAGGAGCGACACCGGGGAGCTGTTTTTT.

This rearrangement joins TRBV6-2 or TRBV6-3 to TRBJ2-5; D might be TRBD1 or TRBD2, each matching 5 bases. V was pared by 1 base and J by 8 bases, with 5 bases between. Germline lookup yields CDR1 MNHEY and CDR2 SVGEGT. This CDR3 contains 11 residues. The CDR3 DNA is TGTGCCAGCAGTTACTGGGACACCCAGTACTTC. It encodes CASSYWDTQYF.

In this sample, this clonotype turned up a few times. The V and J genes are TRBV12-3 or TRBV12-4 and TRBJ1-2; D might be TRBD1 (5 bases). Trimming removed 6 bases at V and 6 bases at J, with 11 bases between. The CDR3 consists of 12 residues. This chain's CDR3 is CASRSGQNGYTF. The CDR3 DNA reads TGTGCCAGCAGGTCCGGACAAAATGGCTACACCTTC.

This clonotype was detected a few times. The V call is TRBV18, the J call TRBJ2-7; D call uncertain. The germline V and J ends were trimmed by 6 bases and 0 bases, with 15 bases remaining between them. The CDR3 consists of 15 residues. Germline lookup yields CDR1 KGHSH and CDR2 LQKENI. The CDR3 DNA is TGTGCCAGCTCCCGAGACATTCTTGACTCCTACGAGCAGTACTTC. Encoded protein: CASSRDILDSYEQYF.

The sample holds a few counts of this clonotype. This chain links TRBV3-1 with TRBJ1-5, with D possibly matching TRBD1 (6 bases). CDR3 length equals 13 residues. Trimming removed 2 bases at V and 9 bases at J, with 11 bases between. Germline V gene sequence: CDR1 LGHDT, CDR2 YNNKEL (reference sequence). The CDR3 loop is CASSQYRDRPQHF. Here the CDR3 DNA reads TGTGCCAGCAGCCAATACAGGGATCGGCCCCAGCATTTT.

This clonotype has only a few counts. The rearrangement links TRBV20-1 to TRBJ1-1; D gene unclear. This CDR3 contains 12 residues. Germline V lookup: CDR1 DFQATT, CDR2 SNEGSKA (reference sequence). The V and J ends lost 0 bases and 1 base respectively, with 3 bases between them. CDR3 sequence reads: CSAREGNTEAFF. CDR3 nucleotide sequence: TGCAGTGCTAGAGAGGGGAACACTGAAGCTTTCTTT.

The gene calls are TRBV7-3 and TRBJ2-2; 8 positions match TRBD2. This CDR3 contains 15 residues. Germline assignment: CDR1 SGHTA and CDR2 FQGTGA. The V segment lost 4 bases and the J segment 5 bases; nucleotides outside the gene matches: 6. CDR3 bases: TGTGCCAGCAGCTCGGTAGCGGGACGAACCGGGGAGCTGTTTTTT. Translation: CASSSVAGRTGELFF.

This clonotype appeared a few times. J is TRBJ2-1 and V is TRBV5-7, with 7 positions matching TRBD2. TRBV5-7 is assigned to the ORF class and has an uncertain function. The CDR3 runs to 15 residues. Trimming at V came to 3 bases and at J to 2 bases, leaving 5 bases not matched to a gene. This chain's CDR3 is CASSSRLAPYNEQFF. CDR3 DNA: TGTGCCAGCAGCTCCCGACTAGCACCCTACAATGAGCAGTTCTTC.

Turning to this clonotype: A junction end diverges from the germline sequence, so it may reflect a read error. This rearrangement joins TRBV10-2 to TRBJ1-1; a possible D gene is TRBD1 (6 bases). This CDR3 region has 13 residues. CDR1 and CDR2 from the germline V gene are WSHSY and SAAADI. The CDR3: CTSRKGGGTEAFF. The CDR3 DNA reads TGCACCAGCAGGAAAGGGGGTGGCACTGAAGCTTTCTTT.

This clonotype was observed many times. This rearrangement joins TRBV5-1 to TRBJ2-5; 9 positions agree with TRBD2. Germline V CDR1 and CDR2: SGHRS, YFSETQ. V was pared by 4 bases and J by 5 bases, with 0 bases of the junction left unmatched. The CDR3 runs 12 residues. CDR3 in DNA: TGCGCCAGCAGCCTAGCGGGGGAGACCCAGTACTTC. Its protein is CASSLAGETQYF.

A few counts support this clonotype. The V and J genes are TRBV7-2 and TRBJ1-1; maybe TRBD1 (5 bases). Trimming took 2 bases from V and 4 from J, leaving 8 bases between them. CDR1 SGHTA and CDR2 FQGNSA come from the germline V gene. This CDR3 is 13 amino acids long. Here the CDR3 reads CASSLLGVTEAFF. DNA of the CDR3: TGTGCCAGCAGCTTACTAGGGGTCACTGAAGCTTTCTTT. The full variable domain, its missing parts supplied by reference TRBV7-2 and TRBJ1-1, is GAGVSQSPSNKVTEKGKDVELRCDPISGHTALYWYRQSLGQGLEFLIYFQGNSAPDKSGLPSDRFSAERTGGSVSTLTIQRTQQEDSAVYLCASSLLGVTEAFFGQGTRLTVV.

This clonotype was picked up a small number of times. This chain links TRBV19 with TRBJ1-1; D uncertain. The CDR3 has 14 amino acids. V was pared by 6 bases and J by 1 base, with 12 bases between. Germline-derived CDR1 and CDR2 are LNHDA and SQIVND (reference sequence). CDR3: CASSLLGPNTEAFF. The CDR3, as DNA: TGTGCCAGTAGCCTGCTTGGGCCGAACACTGAAGCTTTCTTT.

This clonotype was counted at least ten times. This chain links TRBV11-2 with TRBJ2-5; D call uncertain. V was trimmed by 1 base and J by 3 bases, leaving 9 bases between them. Germline V gene data show CDR1 as SGHAT and CDR2 as FQNNGV. The CDR3 consists of 14 residues. CDR3 DNA: TGTGCCAGCAGCTTAGCCGTAGCAGAAGAGACCCAGTACTTC. Encoded protein: CASSLAVAEETQYF.

This rearrangement joins TRBV29-1 to TRBJ2-5; D gene uncertain. The CDR3 consists of 12 residues. Between the trimmed V and J ends, which lost 7 bases and 0 bases, there was a span of 9 bases. From germline, CDR1 is SQVTM and CDR2 ANQGSEA. The CDR3 nucleotides are TGCAGCGCCTCAGCGTACCAAGAGACCCAGTACTTC. It translates to CSASAYQETQYF. The full variable domain, in which reference TRBV29-1 and TRBJ2-5 provide the parts outside the CDR3, is SAVISQKPSRDICQRGTSLTIQCQVDSQVTMMFWYRQQPGQSLTLIATANQGSEATYESGFVIDKFPISRPNLTFSTLTVSNMSPEDSSIYLCSASAYQETQYFGPGTRLLVL.

This clonotype was found a few times. The chain has TRBV6-5 and TRBJ2-5, with D perhaps TRBD1 (6 bases). Germline CDR1 MNHEY, CDR2 SVGAGI. The CDR3 runs to 17 residues. Trimming removed 4 bases from V and 5 bases from J, with 23 bases in between. The CDR3 nucleotides read TGTGCCAGCAGTTCCGGGCACAGGGTAGTCGATGAGGAGACCCAGTACTTC. Protein sequence: CASSSGHRVVDEETQYF.

V gene TRBV12-3 or TRBV12-4 combines with J gene TRBJ2-6; D call uncertain. The V gene lost 3 bases and the J gene lost 4 bases, with 4 bases spanning the gap. CDR3 length: 13 residues. The CDR3 reads CASSLVGANVLTF. The CDR3, as DNA: TGTGCCAGCAGTTTGGTCGGGGCCAACGTCCTGACTTTC.

V and J are TRBV5-1 and TRBJ1-3, with D possibly matching TRBD1 (5 bases). Trimming removed 4 bases at V and 0 bases at J, with 14 bases between. The CDR3 loop spans 16 amino acids. Germline V lookup: CDR1 SGHRS, CDR2 YFSETQ. The CDR3 spells CASSGDSVYSGNTIYF. The CDR3 DNA follows: TGCGCCAGCAGCGGAGACAGTGTTTACTCTGGAAACACCATATATTTT. The entire variable domain, with the rest obtained from reference TRBV5-1 and TRBJ1-3, is as follows: KAGVTQTPRYLIKTRGQQVTLSCSPISGHRSVSWYQQTPGQGLQFLFEYFSETQRNKGNFPGRFSGRQFSNSRSEMNVSTLELGDSALYLCASSGDSVYSGNTIYFGEGSWLTVV.

This clonotype has more than one count but fewer than ten. The CDR3 protein is CASSLGADNEQYF. DNA for the CDR3: TGTGCCAGCAGTTTAGGGGCGGATAACGAGCAGTACTTC. V is TRBV6-6 and J is TRBJ2-7, with a tentative D call TRBD1 (5 bases). The germline V and J ends were trimmed by 4 bases and 5 bases, with 12 bases remaining between them. The CDR3 spans 13 residues. The germline V gene has CDR1 MNHNY and CDR2 SVGAGI (reference sequence).